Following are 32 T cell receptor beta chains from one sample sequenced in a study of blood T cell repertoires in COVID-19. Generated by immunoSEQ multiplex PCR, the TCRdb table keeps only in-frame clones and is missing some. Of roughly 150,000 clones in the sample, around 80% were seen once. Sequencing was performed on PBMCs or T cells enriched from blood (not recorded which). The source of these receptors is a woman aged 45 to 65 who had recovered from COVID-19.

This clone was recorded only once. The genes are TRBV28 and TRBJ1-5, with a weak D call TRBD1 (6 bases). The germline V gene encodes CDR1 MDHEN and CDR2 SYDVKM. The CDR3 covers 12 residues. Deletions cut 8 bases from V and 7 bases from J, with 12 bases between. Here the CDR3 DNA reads TGTGCCAGCTTCACAGGGAACCAGCCCCAGCATTTT. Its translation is CASFTGNQPQHF.

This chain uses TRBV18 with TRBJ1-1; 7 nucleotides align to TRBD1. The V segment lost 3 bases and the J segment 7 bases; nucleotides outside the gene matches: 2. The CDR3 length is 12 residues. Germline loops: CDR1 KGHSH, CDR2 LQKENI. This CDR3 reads CASSPGQVEAFF. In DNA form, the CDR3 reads TGTGCCAGCTCACCCGGACAGGTTGAAGCTTTCTTT.

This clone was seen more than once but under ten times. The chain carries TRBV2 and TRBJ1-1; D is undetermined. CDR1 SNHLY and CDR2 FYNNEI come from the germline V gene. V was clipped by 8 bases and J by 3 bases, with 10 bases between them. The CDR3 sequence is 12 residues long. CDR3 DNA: TGTGCCAGCTTTACGAGAGACACTGAAGCTTTCTTT. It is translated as CASFTRDTEAFF.

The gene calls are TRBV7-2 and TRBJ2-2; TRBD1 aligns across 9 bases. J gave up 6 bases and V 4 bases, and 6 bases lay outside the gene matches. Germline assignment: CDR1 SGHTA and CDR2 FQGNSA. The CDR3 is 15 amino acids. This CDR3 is CASSSTRTGAGELFF. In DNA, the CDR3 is TGTGCCAGCAGCTCCACGCGGACAGGGGCCGGGGAGCTGTTTTTT.

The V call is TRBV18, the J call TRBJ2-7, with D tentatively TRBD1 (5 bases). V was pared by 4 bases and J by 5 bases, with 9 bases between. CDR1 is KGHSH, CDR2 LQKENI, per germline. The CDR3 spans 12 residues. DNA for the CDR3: TGTGCCAGCTCACAAGACAGAAACGAGCAGTACGTC. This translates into CASSQDRNEQYV.

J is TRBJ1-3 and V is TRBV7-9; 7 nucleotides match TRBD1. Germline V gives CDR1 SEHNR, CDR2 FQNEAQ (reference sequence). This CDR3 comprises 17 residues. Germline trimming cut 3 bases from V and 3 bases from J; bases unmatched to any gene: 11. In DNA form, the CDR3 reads TGTGCCAGCAGCTTGCCGACAGGGTTAAAATATGGAAACACCATATATTTT. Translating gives CASSLPTGLKYGNTIYF.

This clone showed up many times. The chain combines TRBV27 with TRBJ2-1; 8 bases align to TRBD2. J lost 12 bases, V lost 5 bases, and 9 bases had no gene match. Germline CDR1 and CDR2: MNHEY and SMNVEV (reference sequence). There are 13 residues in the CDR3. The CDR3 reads CASSTRGGRAQFF. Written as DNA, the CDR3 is TGTGCCAGCAGTACGCGCGGGGGGCGGGCGCAGTTCTTC.

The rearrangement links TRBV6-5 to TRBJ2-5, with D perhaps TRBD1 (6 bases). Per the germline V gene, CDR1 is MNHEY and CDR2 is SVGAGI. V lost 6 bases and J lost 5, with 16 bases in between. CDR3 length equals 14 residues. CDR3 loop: CASSGDIHGETQYF. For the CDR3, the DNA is TGTGCCAGCAGCGGGGACATCCACGGGGAGACCCAGTACTTC.

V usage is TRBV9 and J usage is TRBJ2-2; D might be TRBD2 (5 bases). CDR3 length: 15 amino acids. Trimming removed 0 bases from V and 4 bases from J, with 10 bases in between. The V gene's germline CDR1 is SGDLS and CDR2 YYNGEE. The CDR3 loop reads CASSVVGGSTGELFF. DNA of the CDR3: TGTGCCAGCAGCGTAGTGGGTGGGAGCACCGGGGAGCTGTTTTTT.

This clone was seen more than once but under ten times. CDR3 loop: CASSQTGGSYNEQFF. In DNA form, the CDR3 reads TGTGCCAGCAGCCAAACAGGGGGCTCCTACAATGAGCAGTTCTTC. V usage is TRBV4-2 and J usage is TRBJ2-1, with 8 nucleotides matching TRBD1. Per germline, CDR1 LGHNA and CDR2 YNFKEQ. Unmatched junction bases numbered 0, after V lost 2 bases and J lost 0 bases. The CDR3 covers 15 residues.

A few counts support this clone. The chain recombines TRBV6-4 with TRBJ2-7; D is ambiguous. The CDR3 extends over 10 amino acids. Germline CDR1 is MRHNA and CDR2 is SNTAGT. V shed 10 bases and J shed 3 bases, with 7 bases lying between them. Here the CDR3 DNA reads TGTGCCATCGTTCTCTACGAGCAGTACTTC. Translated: CAIVLYEQYF.

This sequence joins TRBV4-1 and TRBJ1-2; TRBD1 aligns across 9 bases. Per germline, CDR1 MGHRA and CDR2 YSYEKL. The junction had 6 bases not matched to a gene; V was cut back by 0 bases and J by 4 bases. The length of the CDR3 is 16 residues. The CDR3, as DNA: TGCGCCAGCAGCCAAGATCTTGACAGGGGGAGCTATGGCTACACCTTC. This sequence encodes CASSQDLDRGSYGYTF.

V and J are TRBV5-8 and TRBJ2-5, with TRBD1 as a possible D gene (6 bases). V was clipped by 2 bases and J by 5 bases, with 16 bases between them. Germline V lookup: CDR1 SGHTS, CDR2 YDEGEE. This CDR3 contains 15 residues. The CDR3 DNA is TGTGCCAGCAGCTTTCACCGGGACATCGGGGAGACCCAGTACTTC. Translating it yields CASSFHRDIGETQYF.

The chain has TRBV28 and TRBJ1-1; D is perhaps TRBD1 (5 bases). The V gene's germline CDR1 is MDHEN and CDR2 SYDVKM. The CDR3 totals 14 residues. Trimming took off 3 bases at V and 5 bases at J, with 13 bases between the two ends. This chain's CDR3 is CASSFQTGLTEAFF. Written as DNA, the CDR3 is TGTGCCAGCAGTTTCCAAACAGGTTTGACTGAAGCTTTCTTT.

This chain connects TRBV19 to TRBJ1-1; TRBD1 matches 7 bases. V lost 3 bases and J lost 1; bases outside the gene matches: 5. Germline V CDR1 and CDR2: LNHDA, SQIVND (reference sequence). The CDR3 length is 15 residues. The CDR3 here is CASSISGQRNTEAFF. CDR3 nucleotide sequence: TGTGCCAGTAGTATTTCGGGACAGCGGAACACTGAAGCTTTCTTT.

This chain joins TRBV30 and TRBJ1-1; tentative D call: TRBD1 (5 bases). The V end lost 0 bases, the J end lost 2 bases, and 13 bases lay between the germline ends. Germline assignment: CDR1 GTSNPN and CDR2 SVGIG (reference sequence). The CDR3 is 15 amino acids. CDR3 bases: TGTGCCTGGAGTGTAGGGAGGGGCTCCAACACTGAAGCTTTCTTT. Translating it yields CAWSVGRGSNTEAFF.

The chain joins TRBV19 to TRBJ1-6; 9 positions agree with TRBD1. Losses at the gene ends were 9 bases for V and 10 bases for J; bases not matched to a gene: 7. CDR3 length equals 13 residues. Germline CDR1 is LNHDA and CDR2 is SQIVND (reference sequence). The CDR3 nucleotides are TGTGCCAGCCTCGGGACAGGGAGGTCACCCCTCCACTTT. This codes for CASLGTGRSPLHF.

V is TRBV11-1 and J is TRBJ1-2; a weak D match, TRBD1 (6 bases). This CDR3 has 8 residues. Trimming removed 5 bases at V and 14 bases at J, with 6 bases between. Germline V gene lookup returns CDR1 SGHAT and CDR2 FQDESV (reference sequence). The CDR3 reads CASSQGTF. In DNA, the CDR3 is TGTGCCAGCAGCCAGGGGACCTTC.

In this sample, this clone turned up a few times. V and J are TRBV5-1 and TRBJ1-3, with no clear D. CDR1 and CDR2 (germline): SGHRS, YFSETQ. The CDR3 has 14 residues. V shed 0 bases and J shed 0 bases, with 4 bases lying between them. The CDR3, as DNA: TGCGCCAGCAGCTTGGACAACTCTGGAAACACCATATATTTT. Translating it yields CASSLDNSGNTIYF.

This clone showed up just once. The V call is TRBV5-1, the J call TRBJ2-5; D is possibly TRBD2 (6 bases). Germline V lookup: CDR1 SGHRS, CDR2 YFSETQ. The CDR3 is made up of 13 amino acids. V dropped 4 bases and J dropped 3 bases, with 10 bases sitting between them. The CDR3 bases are TGCGCCAGCAGCATGGGCGGGGAAGAGACCCAGTACTTC. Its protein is CASSMGGEETQYF.

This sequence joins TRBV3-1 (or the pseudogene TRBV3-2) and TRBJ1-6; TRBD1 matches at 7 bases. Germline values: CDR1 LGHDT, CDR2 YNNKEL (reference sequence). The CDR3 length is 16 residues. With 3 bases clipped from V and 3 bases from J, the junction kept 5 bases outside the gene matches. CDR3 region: CASSQGDRDYNSPLHF. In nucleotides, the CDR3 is TGTGCCAGCAGCCAGGGGGACAGAGACTATAATTCACCCCTCCACTTT.

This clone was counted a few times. CDR3 coding DNA: TGTGCCAGCAGTGAATATCAGGTAGTTCGGAAGCAGTTCTTC. This encodes CASSEYQVVRKQFF. The rearrangement links TRBV25-1 to TRBJ2-1, with unresolved D. In germline, CDR1 is MGHDK, CDR2 SYGVNS. The CDR3 loop spans 14 amino acids. Trimming left V 0 bases short and J 11 bases short, with 14 bases between.

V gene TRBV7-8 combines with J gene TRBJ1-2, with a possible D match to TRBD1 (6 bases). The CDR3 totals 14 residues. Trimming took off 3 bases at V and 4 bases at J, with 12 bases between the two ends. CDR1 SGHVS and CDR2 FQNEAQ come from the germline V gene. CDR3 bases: TGTGCCAGCAGCTTCGGACAGAAGTTCTATGGCTACACCTTC. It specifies CASSFGQKFYGYTF.

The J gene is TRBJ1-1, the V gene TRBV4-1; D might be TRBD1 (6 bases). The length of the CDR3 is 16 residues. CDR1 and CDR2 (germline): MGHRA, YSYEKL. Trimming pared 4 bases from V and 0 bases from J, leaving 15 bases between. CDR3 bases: TGCGCCAGCAGCCGAGGAATTGGACAGTTGAACACTGAAGCTTTCTTT. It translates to CASSRGIGQLNTEAFF.

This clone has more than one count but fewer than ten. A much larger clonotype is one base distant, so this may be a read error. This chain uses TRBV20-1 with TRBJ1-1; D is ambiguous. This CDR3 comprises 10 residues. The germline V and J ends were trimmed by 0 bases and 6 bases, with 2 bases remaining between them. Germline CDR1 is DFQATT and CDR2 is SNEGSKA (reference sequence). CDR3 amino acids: CSARDAEAFF. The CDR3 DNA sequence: TGCAGTGCTAGAGACGCTGAAGCTTTCTTT.

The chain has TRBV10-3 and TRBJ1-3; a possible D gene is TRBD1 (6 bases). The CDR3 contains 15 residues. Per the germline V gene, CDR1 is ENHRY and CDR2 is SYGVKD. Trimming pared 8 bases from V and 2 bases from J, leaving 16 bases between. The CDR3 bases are TGTGCCATCGCCGGGGGGCAGGCAACTGGAAACACCATATATTTT. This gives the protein CAIAGGQATGNTIYF.

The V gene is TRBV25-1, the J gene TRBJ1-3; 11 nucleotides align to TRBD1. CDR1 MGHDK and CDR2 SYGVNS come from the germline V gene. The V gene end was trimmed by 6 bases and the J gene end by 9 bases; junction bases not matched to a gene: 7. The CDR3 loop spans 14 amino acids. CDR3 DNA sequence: TGTGCCAGCAGCCCTGGGACAGGGGGACGCACCATATATTTT. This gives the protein CASSPGTGGRTIYF.

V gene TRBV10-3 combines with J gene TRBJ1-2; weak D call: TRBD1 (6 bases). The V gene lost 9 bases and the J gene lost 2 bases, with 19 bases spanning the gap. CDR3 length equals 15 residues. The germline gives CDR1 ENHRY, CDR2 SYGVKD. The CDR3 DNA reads TGTGCCATTGACCCCGGGACAACCTCCAACTATGGCTACACCTTC. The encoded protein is CAIDPGTTSNYGYTF.

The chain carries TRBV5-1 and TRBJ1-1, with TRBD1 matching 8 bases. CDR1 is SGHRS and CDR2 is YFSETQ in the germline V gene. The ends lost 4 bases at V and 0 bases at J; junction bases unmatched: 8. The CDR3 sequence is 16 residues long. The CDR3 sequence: CASSPGQAGLNTEAFF. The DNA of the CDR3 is TGCGCCAGCAGCCCGGGACAGGCCGGATTGAACACTGAAGCTTTCTTT.

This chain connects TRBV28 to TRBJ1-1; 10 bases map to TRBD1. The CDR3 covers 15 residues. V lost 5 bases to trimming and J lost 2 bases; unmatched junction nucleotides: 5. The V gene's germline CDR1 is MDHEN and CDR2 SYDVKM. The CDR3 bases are TGTGCCAGCAGTCGAGGGGACAGGGGAAACACTGAAGCTTTCTTT. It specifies CASSRGDRGNTEAFF.

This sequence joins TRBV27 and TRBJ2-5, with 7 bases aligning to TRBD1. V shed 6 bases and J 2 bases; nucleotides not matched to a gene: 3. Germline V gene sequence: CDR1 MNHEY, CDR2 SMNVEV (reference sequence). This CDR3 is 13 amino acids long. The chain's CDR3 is CASSRDRQETQYF. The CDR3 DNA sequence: TGTGCCAGCAGCCGGGACAGACAAGAGACCCAGTACTTC.

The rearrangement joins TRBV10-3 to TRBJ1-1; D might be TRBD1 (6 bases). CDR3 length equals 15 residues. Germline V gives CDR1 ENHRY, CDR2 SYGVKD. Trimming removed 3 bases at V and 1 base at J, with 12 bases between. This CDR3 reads CAISDHLGGNTEAFF. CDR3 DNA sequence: TGTGCCATCAGTGATCATTTAGGGGGGAACACTGAAGCTTTCTTT.